A single sample is the source of the 4 T cell receptor beta chains below, sequenced in a study of CXCR3-negative and CXCR3-positive naive CD8 T cells. These receptors have no identified antigens. General study points: Researchers report that CXCR3-positive naive cells carry more hydrophobic TRB CDR3s than CXCR3-negative naive cells.

Libraries of TRB cDNA were made by 5' RACE and carried UMIs. No DNA is given; TCRdb re-called the 5' RACE reads and lists each CDR3 protein once. This sample's table reports about 120,000 distinct CDR3 sequences. Sequencing was done on a sample of naive CXCR3+ CD8+ T cells from blood. Indicated subset: CD45RO-CCR7+CD27+CD95- naive CD8+ T cells expressing CXCR3 (TNR3+). These receptors all stem from a human donor in good health. Some clones in this sample may be carry-over from other donors' samples.

The V and J genes are TRBV7-8 and TRBJ2-7; TCRdb's D gene call, TRBD1, goes unchecked for lack of DNA. The germline CDR1 and CDR2 sequences are SGHVS and FQNEAQ. This CDR3 has 14 amino acids. The CDR3 spells CASSLVGQTYEQYF.

The chain joins TRBV5-1 to TRBJ1-1; TCRdb gives TRBD1 as the D gene, but with no DNA this cannot be confirmed. The CDR3 has 13 residues. The germline gives CDR1 SGHRS, CDR2 YFSETQ. This CDR3 is CASSLGSGVEAFF. Full variable domain (remainder filled in from reference TRBV5-1 and TRBJ1-1): KAGVTQTPRYLIKTRGQQVTLSCSPISGHRSVSWYQQTPGQGLQFLFEYFSETQRNKGNFPGRFSGRQFSNSRSEMNVSTLELGDSALYLCASSLGSGVEAFFGQGTRLTVV.

The rearrangement links TRBV12-3 or TRBV12-4 to TRBJ1-2; TCRdb's D gene call, TRBD1, goes unchecked for lack of DNA. The CDR3 is made up of 14 amino acids. This chain's CDR3 is CASLSLDRVDGYTF.

This chain connects TRBV4-1 to TRBJ1-2; TCRdb designates TRBD1, a call that cannot be tested without DNA. CDR1 is MGHRA, CDR2 YSYEKL, per germline. The CDR3 loop spans 15 amino acids. CDR3 amino acids: CASSQVGSFRDGYTF.